This T cell receptor beta chain was sequenced in a study of naive and memory T cell subsets. The study's findings and limits: Findings for naive and memory subsets could not be checked against ground truth. The power law exponent of TCR abundance differed between naive and memory cells.

Cells stained for CD3, CD4, CD8, CD45RA, CD27 and viability were sorted into four CD45RA/CD27 subsets. CDR1 and CDR2 from the germline V gene are SEHNR and FQNEAQ (reference sequence). This CDR3 region has 19 residues. V dropped 5 bases and J dropped 0 bases, with 23 bases sitting between them. As concerns this clonotype: Its antigen is unknown.

Two oligonucleotides, mixed equimolar, formed the beta constant-region primer covering TRBC1 and TRBC2. Ligated cDNA was amplified by four rounds of PCR with nested alpha and beta constant-region primers and SP2. TCRdb re-called the UMI-ligation and nested PCR reads with MiXCR, one entry per CDR3 protein. The data contain about 120,000 distinct CDR3 sequences, 35% to 40% of them singletons. The rearrangement links TRBV7-9 to TRBJ2-1, with D possibly TRBD1 on 5 matching bases. This TCR was sampled from a human donor in good health. The sequenced sample was central memory CD4+ T cells from blood. The CDR3 bases are TGTGCCAGCAGCGAGCCGATCTCCGGGCTAGGGGTCTCCTACAATGAGCAGTTCTTC. Translated: CASSEPISGLGVSYNEQFF.